This T cell receptor beta chain is drawn from a study of blood T cell repertoires in COVID-19. Overall study: Sources were T cells, B-cell-depleted T cells, or PBMCs; the material itself was cDNA or gDNA.

Generated by immunoSEQ multiplex PCR, the TCRdb table keeps only in-frame clones and is missing some. The table has about 340,000 clones, more than 75% seen once; the top ten hold 2.5% to 4%. The CDR3 is 15 residues long. Germline values: CDR1 MNHEY, CDR2 SVGEGT. The V segment lost 4 bases and the J segment 4 bases; nucleotides outside the gene matches: 6. The chain carries TRBV6-2 or TRBV6-3 and TRBJ2-3, with 9 bases matching TRBD1. The TCR was taken from a woman under 30 who had recovered from COVID-19. Sequencing was done on a sample of peripheral blood. This chain's CDR3 is CASSLRDREADTQYF. The DNA for the CDR3 is TGTGCCAGCAGTTTACGGGACAGGGAAGCAGATACGCAGTATTTT.